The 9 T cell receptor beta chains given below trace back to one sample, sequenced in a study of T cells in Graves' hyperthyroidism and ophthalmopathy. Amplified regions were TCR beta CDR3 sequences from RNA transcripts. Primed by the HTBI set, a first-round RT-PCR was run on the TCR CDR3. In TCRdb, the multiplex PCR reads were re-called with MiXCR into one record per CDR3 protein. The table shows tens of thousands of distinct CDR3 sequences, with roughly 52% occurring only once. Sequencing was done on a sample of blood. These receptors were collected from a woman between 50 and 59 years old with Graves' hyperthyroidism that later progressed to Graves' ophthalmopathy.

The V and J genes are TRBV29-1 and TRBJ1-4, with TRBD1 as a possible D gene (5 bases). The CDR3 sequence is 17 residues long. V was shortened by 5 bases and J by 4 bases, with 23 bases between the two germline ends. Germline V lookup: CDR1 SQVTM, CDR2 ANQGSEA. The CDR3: CSVPWGSPLGSNEKLFF. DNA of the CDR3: TGCAGCGTTCCTTGGGGCAGCCCCCTGGGAAGTAATGAAAAACTGTTTTTT. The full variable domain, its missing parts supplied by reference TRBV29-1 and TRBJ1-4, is SAVISQKPSRDICQRGTSLTIQCQVDSQVTMMFWYRQQPGQSLTLIATANQGSEATYESGFVIDKFPISRPNLTFSTLTVSNMSPEDSSIYLCSVPWGSPLGSNEKLFFGSGTQLSVL.

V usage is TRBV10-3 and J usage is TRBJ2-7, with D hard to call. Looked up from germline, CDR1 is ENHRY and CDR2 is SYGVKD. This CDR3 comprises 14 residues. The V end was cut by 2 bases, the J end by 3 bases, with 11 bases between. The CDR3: CAISENERNYEQYF. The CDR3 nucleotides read TGTGCCATCAGTGAGAATGAGAGGAACTACGAGCAGTACTTC.

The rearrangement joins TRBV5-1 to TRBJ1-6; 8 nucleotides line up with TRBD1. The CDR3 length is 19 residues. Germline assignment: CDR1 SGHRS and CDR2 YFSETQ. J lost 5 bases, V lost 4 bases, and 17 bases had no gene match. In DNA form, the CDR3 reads TGCGCCAGCAGCATCCCGACCCCCAGGGGGCATTGTAATAATTCACCCCTCCACTTT. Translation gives CASSIPTPRGHCNNSPLHF.

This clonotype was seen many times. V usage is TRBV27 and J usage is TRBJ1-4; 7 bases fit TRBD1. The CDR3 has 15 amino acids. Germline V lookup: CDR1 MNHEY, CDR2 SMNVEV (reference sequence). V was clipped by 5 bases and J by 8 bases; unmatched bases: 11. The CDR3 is CASSGPRGRHEKLFF. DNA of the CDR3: TGTGCCAGCAGTGGACCAAGGGGGCGCCACGAAAAACTGTTTTTT.

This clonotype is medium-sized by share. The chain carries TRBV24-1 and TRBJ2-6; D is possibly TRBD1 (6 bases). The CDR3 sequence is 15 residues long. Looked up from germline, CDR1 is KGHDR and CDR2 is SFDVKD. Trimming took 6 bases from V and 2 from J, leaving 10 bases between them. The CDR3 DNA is TGTGCCACCAGTCCAGGGGTTGCTGGGGCCAACGTCCTGACTTTC. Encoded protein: CATSPGVAGANVLTF.

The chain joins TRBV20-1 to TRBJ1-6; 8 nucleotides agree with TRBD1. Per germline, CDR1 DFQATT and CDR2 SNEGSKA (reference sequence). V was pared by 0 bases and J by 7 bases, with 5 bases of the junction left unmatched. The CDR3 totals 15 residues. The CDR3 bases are TGCAGTGCTAGAGATGTTGGGACAGGAAATTCACCCCTCCACTTT. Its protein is CSARDVGTGNSPLHF.

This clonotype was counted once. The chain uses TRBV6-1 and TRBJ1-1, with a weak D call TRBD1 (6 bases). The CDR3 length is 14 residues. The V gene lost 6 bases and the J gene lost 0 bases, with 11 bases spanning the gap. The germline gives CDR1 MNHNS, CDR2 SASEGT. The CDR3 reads CASRGHIMNTEAFF. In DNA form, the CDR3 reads TGTGCCAGCAGGGGACACATCATGAACACTGAAGCTTTCTTT.

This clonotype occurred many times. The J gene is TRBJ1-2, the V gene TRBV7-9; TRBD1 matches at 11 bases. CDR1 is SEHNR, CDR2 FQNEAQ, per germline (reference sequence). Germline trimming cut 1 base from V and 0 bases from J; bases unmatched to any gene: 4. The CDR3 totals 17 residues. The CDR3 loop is CASSLEGTGGTNYGYTF. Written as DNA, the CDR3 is TGTGCCAGCAGCTTAGAAGGGACAGGGGGAACTAACTATGGCTACACCTTC. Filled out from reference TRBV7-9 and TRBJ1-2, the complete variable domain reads DTGVSQNPRHKITKRGQNVTFRCDPISEHNRLYWYRQTLGQGPEFLTYFQNEAQLEKSRLLSDRFSAERPKGSFSTLEIQRTEQGDSAMYLCASSLEGTGGTNYGYTFGSGTRLTVV.

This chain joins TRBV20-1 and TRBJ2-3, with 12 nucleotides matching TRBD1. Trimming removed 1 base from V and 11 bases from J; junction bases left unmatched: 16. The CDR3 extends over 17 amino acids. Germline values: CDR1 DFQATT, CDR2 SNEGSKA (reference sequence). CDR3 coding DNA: TGCAGTGCTAGAGTAGGTGCGGGACAGGGGGCCTACAATGAGCAGTATTTT. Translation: CSARVGAGQGAYNEQYF.